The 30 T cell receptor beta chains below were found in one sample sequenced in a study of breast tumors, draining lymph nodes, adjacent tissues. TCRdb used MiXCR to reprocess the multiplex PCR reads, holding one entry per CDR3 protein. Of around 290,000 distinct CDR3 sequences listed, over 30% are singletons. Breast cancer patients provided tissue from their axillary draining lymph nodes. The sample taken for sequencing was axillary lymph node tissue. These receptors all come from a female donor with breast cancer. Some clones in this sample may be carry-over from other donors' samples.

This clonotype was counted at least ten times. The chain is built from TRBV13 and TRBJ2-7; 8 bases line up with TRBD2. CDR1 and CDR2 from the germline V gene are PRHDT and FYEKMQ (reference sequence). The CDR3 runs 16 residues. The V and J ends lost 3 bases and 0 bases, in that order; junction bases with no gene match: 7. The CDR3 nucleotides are TGTGCCAGCAGCTTTGGACGGGAGGGCACCTCCTACGAGCAGTACTTC. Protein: CASSFGREGTSYEQYF.

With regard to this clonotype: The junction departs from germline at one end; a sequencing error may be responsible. Written as DNA, the CDR3 is TGTGCCAGCAGCCAAGGGAAGACTAGCGGGAGGGGGGCAGATACGCAGTGTTTT. Protein: CASSQGKTSGRGADTQCF. The rearrangement uses TRBV4-2 and TRBJ2-3, with 14 bases lining up with TRBD2. The CDR3 covers 18 residues. Germline V gives CDR1 LGHNA, CDR2 YNFKEQ.

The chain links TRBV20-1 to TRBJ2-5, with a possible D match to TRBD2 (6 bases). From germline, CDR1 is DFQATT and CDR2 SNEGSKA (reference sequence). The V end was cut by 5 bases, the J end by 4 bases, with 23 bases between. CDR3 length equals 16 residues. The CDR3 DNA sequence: TGCAGTGCTGGGGGGACGGAAAAGGGTGAGGCAGAGACCCAGTACTTC. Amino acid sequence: CSAGGTEKGEAETQYF.

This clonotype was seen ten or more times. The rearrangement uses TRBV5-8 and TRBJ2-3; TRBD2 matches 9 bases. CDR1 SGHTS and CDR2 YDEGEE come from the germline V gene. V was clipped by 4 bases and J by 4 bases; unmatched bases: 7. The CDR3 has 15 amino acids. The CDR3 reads CASSPPGLASDTQYF. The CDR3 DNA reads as TGTGCCAGCAGCCCACCGGGACTAGCTTCAGATACGCAGTATTTT.

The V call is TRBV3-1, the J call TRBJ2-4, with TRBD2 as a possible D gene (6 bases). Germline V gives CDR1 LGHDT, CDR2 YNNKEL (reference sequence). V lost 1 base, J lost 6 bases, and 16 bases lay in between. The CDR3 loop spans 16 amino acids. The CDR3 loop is CASSQAGLGRGNIQYF. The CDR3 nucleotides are TGTGCCAGCAGCCAAGCCGGGTTGGGGCGGGGAAACATTCAGTACTTC.

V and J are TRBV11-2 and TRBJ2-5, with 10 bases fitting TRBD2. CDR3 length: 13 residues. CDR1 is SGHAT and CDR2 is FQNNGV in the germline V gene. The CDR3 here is CARVAGGKETQYF. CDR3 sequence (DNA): TGTGCTAGAGTAGCGGGAGGAAAAGAGACCCAGTACTTC.

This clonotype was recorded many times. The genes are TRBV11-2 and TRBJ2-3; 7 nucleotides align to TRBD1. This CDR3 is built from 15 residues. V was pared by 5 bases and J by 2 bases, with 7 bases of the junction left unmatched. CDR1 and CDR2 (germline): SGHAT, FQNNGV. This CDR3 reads CASSHGQDLTDTQYF. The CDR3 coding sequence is TGTGCCAGCAGCCACGGACAGGATCTCACAGATACGCAGTATTTT.

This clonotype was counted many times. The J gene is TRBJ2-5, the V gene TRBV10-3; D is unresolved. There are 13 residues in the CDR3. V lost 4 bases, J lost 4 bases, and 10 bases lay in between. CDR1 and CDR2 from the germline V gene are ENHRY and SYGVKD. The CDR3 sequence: CAISVVRSETQYF. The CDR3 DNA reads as TGTGCCATCAGTGTTGTCCGCTCAGAGACCCAGTACTTC.

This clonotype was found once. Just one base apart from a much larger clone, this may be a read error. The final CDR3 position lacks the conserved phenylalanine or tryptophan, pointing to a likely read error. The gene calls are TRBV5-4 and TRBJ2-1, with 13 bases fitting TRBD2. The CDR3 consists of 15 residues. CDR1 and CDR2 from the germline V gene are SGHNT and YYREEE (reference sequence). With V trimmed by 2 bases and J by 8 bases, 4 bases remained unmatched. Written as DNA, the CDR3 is TGTGCCAGCAGCTTACTAGCGGGAGGGCCTTATGAGCAGTTCTGC. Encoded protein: CASSLLAGGPYEQFC.

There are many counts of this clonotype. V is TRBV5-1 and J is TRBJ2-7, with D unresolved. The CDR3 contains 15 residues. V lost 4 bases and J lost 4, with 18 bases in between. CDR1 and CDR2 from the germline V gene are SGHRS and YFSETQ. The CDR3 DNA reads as TGCGCCAGCAGCCCGGACGGTTTGGGTGGGTACGAGCAGTACTTC. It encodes CASSPDGLGGYEQYF.

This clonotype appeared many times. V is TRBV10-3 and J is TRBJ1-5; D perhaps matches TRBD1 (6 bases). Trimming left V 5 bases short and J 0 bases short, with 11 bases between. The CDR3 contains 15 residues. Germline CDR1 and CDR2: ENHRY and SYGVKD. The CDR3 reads CAISRGQDSNQPQHF. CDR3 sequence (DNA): TGTGCCATCAGTCGGGGACAAGATAGCAATCAGCCCCAGCATTTT.

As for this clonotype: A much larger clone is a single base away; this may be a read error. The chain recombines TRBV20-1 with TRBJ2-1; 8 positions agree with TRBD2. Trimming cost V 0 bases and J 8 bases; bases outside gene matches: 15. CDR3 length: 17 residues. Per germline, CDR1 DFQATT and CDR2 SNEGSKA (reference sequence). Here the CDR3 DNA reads TGCAGTGCTAGAGATTGGGTAGCGGGAAGGGTTTTGGATGAGCAGTTCTTC. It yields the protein CSARDWVAGRVLDEQFF.

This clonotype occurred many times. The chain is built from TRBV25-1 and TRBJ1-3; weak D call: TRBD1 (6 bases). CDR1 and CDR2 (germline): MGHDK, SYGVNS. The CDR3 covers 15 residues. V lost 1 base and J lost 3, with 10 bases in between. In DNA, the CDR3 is TGTGCCAGCAGTGAATTGGGGGCCTTTGGAAACACCATATATTTT. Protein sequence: CASSELGAFGNTIYF. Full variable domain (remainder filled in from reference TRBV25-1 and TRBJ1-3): EADIYQTPRYLVIGTGKKITLECSQTMGHDKMYWYQQDPGMELHLIHYSYGVNSTEKGDLSSESTVSRIRTEHFPLTLESARPSHTSQYLCASSELGAFGNTIYFGEGSWLTVV.

For the CDR3, the DNA is TGTGCCAACAACACCATGCACAGGATCTATGGCTACACCTTC. It specifies CANNTMHRIYGYTF. The V call is TRBV10-3, the J call TRBJ1-2; D is perhaps TRBD1 (5 bases). The germline V and J ends were trimmed by 10 bases and 4 bases, with 19 bases remaining between them. The germline CDR1 and CDR2 sequences are ENHRY and SYGVKD. The CDR3 sequence is 14 residues long.

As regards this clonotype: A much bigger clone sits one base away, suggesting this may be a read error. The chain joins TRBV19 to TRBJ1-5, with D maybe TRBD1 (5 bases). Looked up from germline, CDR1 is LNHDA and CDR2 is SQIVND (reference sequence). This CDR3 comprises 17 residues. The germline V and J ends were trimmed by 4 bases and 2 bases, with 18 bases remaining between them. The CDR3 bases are TGTGCCAGTAGTACAACCGGGACGGCCTATGGCAATCAGCCCCAGCATTTT. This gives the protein CASSTTGTAYGNQPQHF. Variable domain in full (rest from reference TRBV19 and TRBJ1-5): DGGITQSPKYLFRKEGQNVTLSCEQNLNHDAMYWYRQDPGQGLRLIYYSQIVNDFQKGDIAEGYSVSREKKESFPLTVTSAQKNPTAFYLCASSTTGTAYGNQPQHFGDGTRLSIL.

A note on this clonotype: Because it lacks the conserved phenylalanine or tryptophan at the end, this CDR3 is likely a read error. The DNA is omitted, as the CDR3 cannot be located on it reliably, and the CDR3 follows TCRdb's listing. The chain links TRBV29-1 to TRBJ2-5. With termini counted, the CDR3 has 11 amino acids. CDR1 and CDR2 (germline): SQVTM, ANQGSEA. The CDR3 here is CSVLVGETQSL.

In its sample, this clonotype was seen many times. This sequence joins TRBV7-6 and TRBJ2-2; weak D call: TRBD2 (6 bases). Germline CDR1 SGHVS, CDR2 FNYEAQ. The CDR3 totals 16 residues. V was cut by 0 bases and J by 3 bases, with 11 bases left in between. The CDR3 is CASSLAGGRYTGELFF. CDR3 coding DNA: TGTGCCAGCAGCTTAGCGGGGGGACGGTACACCGGGGAGCTGTTTTTT.

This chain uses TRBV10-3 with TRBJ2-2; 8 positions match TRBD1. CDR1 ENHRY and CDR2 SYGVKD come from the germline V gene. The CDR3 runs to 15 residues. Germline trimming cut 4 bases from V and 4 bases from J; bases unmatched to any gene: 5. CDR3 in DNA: TGTGCCATCAGTGTGCAGGGGGCGCGCACCGGGGAGCTGTTTTTT. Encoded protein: CAISVQGARTGELFF.

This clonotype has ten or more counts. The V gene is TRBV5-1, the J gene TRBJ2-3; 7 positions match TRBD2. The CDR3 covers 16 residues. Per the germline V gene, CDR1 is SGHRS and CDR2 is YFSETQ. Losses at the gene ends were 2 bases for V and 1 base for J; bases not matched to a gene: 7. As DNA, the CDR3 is TGCGCCAGCAGCTTTGACTCGGGAGGCGGCACAGATACGCAGTATTTT. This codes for CASSFDSGGGTDTQYF.

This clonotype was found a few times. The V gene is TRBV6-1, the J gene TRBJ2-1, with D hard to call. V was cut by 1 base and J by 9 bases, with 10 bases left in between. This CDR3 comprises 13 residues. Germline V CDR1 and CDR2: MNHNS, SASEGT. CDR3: CASSEGAVVEQFF. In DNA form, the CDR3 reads TGTGCCAGCAGTGAAGGGGCTGTGGTTGAGCAGTTCTTC.

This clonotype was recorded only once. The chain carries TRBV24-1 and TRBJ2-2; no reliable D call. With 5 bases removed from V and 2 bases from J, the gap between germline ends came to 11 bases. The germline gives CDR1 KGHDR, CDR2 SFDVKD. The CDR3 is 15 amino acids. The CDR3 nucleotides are TGTGCCACCAGTGCTATTGGAAGTAACACCGGGGAGCTGTTTTTT. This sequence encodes CATSAIGSNTGELFF.

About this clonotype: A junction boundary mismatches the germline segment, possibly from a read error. The CDR3 region has the DNA TGTGCCAGCAGTGGAACAGGGATGAAAATTGATGGCTCCACCTTC. It is translated as CASSGTGMKIDGSTF. The chain recombines TRBV9 with TRBJ1-2, with D maybe TRBD1 (6 bases). Germline-derived CDR1 and CDR2 are SGDLS and YYNGEE. This CDR3 has 15 residues.

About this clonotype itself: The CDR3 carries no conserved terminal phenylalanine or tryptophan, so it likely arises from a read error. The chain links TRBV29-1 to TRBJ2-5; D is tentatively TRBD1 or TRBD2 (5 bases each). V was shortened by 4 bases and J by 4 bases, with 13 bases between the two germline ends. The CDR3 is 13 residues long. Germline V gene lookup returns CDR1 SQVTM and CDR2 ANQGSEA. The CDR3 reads CSVAVGVGETQYL. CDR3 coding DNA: TGCAGCGTTGCGGTGGGGGTAGGAGAGACCCAGTACCTC.

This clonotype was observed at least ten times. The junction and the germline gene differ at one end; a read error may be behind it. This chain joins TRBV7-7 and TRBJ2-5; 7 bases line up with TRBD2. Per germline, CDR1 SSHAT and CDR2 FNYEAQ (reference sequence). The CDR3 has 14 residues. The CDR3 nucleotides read TGTGCTAGCAGCTTAAGTTCTAGCGGAGAGACCCAGTACTTC. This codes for CASSLSSSGETQYF.

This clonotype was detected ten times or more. The CDR3 bases are TGTGCCAGCAGCTCCCCACAGGGACTGTCCTACAATGAGCAGTTCTTC. Amino acid sequence: CASSSPQGLSYNEQFF. This chain links TRBV5-6 with TRBJ2-1; D may correspond to TRBD1 or TRBD2 (6 bases each). V shed 3 bases and J shed 1 base, with 14 bases lying between them. Germline V gene lookup returns CDR1 SGHDT and CDR2 YYEEEE. The CDR3 has 16 residues.

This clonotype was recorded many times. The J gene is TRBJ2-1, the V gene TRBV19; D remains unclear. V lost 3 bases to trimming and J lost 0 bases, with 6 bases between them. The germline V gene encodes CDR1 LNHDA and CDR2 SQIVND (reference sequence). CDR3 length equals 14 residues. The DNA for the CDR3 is TGTGCCAGTAGTATGATCATCTCCTACAATGAGCAGTTCTTC. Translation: CASSMIISYNEQFF.

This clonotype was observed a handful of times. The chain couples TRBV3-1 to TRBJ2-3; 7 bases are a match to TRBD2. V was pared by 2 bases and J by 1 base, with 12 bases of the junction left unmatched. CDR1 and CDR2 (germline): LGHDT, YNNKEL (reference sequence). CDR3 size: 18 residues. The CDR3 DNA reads TGTGCCAGCAGCCAAAGGACCCAGGCCCTAGCGGGCACAGATACGCAGTATTTT. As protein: CASSQRTQALAGTDTQYF.

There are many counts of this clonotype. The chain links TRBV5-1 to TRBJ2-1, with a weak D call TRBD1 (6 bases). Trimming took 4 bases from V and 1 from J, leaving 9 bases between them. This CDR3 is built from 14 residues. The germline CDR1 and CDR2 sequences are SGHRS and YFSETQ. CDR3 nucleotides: TGCGCCAGCAGCCAACAGGGTTCCTACAATGAGCAGTTCTTC. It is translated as CASSQQGSYNEQFF.

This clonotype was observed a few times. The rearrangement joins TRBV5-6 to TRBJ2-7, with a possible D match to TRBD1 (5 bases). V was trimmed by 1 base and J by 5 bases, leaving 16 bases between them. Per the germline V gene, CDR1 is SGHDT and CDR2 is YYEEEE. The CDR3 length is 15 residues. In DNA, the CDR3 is TGTGCCAGCAGCTTGATACAGGCGGCCCGCCACGAGCAGTACTTC. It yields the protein CASSLIQAARHEQYF.

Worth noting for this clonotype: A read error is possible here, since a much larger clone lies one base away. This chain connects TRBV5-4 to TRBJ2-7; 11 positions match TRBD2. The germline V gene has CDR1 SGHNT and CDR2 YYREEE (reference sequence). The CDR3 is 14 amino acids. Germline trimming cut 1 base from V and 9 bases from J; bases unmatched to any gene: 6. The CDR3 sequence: CASSLTSGSFGQYF. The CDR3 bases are TGTGCCAGCAGCTTGACTAGCGGGAGTTTCGGGCAGTACTTC.